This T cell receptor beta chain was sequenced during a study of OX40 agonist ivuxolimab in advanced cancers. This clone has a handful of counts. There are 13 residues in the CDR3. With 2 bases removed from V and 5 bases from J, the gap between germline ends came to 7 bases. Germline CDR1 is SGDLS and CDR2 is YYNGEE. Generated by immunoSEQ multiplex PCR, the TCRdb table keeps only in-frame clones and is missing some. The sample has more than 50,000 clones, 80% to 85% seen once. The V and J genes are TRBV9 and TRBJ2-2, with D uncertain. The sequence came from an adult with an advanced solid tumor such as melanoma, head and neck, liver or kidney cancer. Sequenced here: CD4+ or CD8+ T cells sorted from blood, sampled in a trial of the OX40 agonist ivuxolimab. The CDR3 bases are TGTGCCAGCAGCGTGAAGTTGACCGGGGAGCTGTTTTTT. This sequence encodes CASSVKLTGELFF.